The rows below give T cell receptor beta chains drawn from one sample of a study of yellow fever vaccine responses in identical twins. TCRdb reprocessed the RT-PCR reads via MiXCR and lists one record per CDR3 protein. This repertoire shows 30,000 to 40,000 distinct CDR3 sequences, 50% to 65% found once; its top ten account for 4.5%. Sequencing used T cells from blood (PBMCs), unsorted or a sorted subset (not recorded which), obtained before or after yellow fever vaccination (not recorded which). These receptors were collected from a woman aged 18-30 years who received the yellow fever vaccine. Each CDR3 is given without its conserved first and last residue.

j_call v_call cdr3_aa
TRBJ1-1 TRBV6-9 AKTDIEAF
TRBJ1-5 TRBV11-2 ASSLGRQGGSQPQH
TRBJ2-1 TRBV20-1 SARDGASGSILNEQF
TRBJ2-6 TRBV29-1 SVAPAHSGANVLT
TRBJ1-2 TRBV11-1 ASSLNRPYGYT
TRBJ2-7 TRBV6-2/TRBV6-3 ASSYGALGAGGYEQY
TRBJ2-1 TRBV13 ASSSRDGLYNEQF
TRBJ2-5 TRBV11-2 ASSGWTSDLETQY
TRBJ2-1 TRBV7-9 ASSFDGRVIEQF
TRBJ2-1 TRBV13 ASSPRGGGLSEQF
TRBJ1-2 TRBV6-1 ASSVSGTGSMANGYT
TRBJ2-1 TRBV12-3/TRBV12-4 ASSPGAGVGWEQF